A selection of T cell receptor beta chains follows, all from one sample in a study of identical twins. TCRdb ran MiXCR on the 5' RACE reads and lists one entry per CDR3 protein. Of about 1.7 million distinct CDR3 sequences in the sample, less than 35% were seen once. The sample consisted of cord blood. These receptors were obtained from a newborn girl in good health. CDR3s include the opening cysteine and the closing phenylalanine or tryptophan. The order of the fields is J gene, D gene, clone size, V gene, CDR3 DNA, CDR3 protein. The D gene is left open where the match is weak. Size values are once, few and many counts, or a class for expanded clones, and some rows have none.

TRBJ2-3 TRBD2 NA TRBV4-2 TGTGCCAGCAGCCAAGATTTGAAGCGGGAGATCACAGATACGCAGTATTTT CASSQDLKREITDTQYF
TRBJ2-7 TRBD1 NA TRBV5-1 TGCGCCAGCAGCTTGGCCGGGACAGGGTCCCACGAGCAGTACTTC CASSLAGTGSHEQYF
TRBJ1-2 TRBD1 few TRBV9 TGTGCCAGCAGCGAACTACAGGGGTCCGGGGCTAACTATGGCTACACCTTC CASSELQGSGANYGYTF
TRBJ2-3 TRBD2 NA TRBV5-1 TGCGCCAGCAGCTCAAGCTATGGACTAGTGTTGGCAGATACGCAGTATTTT CASSSSYGLVLADTQYF
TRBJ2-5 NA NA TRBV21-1 TGTGCCAGCAGCCCACGACACAATGACCAGTACTTC CASSPRHNDQYF
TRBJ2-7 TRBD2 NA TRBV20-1 TGCAGTGCTGGCGTGCGGGAGAGTGGGTACGAGCAGTACTTC CSAGVRESGYEQYF
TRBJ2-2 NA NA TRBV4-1 TGCGCCAGCAGCCAAGGGTATCTTAAAGGAAGGGGGGGAAACACCGGGGAGCTGTTTTTT CASSQGYLKGRGGNTGELFF
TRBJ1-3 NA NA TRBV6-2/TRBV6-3 TGTGCCAGCAGACTACAGATCTTCTCTGGAAACACCATATATTTT CASRLQIFSGNTIYF
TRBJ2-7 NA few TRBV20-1 TGCAGTGCTAGAGATCGCCCCGGACTATCCACCTACGAGCAGTACTTC CSARDRPGLSTYEQYF
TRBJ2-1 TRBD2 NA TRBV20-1 TGCAGTGCTAAAGCGGGAGGGCCTGGTGAGCAGTTCTTC CSAKAGGPGEQFF
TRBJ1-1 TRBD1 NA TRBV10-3 TGTGCCACTGTGGACAGGGGCAGATACACTGAAGCTTTCTTT CATVDRGRYTEAFF
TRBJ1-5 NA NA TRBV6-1 TGTGCCAGCAGTGAAGGGTCCGGGCCCCTAAATCAGCCCCAGCATTTT CASSEGSGPLNQPQHF
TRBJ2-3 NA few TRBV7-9 TGTGCCAGCAGCTGGGCGGGTAGGGGCACAGATACGCAGTATTTT CASSWAGRGTDTQYF
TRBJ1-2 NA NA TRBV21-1 TGTGCCAGCAGCAAAAATTCTCGGCCCTATGGCTACACCTTC CASSKNSRPYGYTF
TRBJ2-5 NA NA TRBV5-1 TGCGCCAGCACAGGTACTACAGGGTACCAAGAGACCCAGTACTTC CASTGTTGYQETQYF
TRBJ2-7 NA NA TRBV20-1 TGCAGTGCTAGAGGGGCCCCCTACGAGCAGTACTTC CSARGAPYEQYF